This T cell receptor (beta chain) was profiled in a study of blood T cell repertoires in COVID-19. About the research overall: T cells, B-cell-depleted T cells, or PBMCs provided the cDNA or gDNA that served as material.

V was cut by 0 bases and J by 6 bases, with 15 bases left in between. CDR3 size: 16 residues. Looked up from germline, CDR1 is SGHRS and CDR2 is YFSETQ. The authors' processing: Amplification of reference gene primers was used by the study to estimate nucleated cell counts. Generated by immunoSEQ multiplex PCR, the TCRdb table keeps only in-frame clones and is missing some. V, J and clone size are those of that table, while D and trimming were read from the DNA. The data show roughly 100,000 clones, nearly 85% seen once. The sequencing input was peripheral blood. The gene calls are TRBV5-1 and TRBJ2-2; tentatively, D is TRBD2 (6 bases). This receptor was identified in a human donor in a cohort sampled during active or convalescent COVID-19. CDR3 region: CASSLDGLAVAGELFF. DNA of the CDR3: TGCGCCAGCAGCTTGGACGGGTTAGCGGTGGCCGGGGAGCTGTTTTTT.